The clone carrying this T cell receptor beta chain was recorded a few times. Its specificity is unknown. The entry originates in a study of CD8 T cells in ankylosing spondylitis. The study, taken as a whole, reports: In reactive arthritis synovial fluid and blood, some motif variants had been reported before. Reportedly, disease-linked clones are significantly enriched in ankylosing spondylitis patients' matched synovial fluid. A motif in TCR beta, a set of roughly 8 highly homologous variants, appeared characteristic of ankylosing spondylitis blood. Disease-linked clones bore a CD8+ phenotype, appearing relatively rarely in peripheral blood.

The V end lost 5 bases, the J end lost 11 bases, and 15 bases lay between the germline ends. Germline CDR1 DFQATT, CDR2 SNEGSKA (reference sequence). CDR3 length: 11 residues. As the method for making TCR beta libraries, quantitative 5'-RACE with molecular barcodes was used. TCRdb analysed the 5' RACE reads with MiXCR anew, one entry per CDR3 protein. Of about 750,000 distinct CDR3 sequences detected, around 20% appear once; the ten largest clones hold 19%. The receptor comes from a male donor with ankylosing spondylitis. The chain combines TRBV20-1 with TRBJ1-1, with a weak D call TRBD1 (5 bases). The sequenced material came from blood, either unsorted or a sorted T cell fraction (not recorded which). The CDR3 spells CSAVTVGGAFF. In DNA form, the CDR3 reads TGCAGTGCTGTGACCGTGGGGGGTGCTTTCTTT.